A single sample gave rise to the 18 T cell receptor beta chains below, sequenced in a study of blood T cell repertoires in COVID-19. Method: immunoSEQ multiplex PCR; TCRdb's copy keeps in-frame clones and lacks some. The sample shows around 89,000 clones, approximately 88% of them seen only once. Specimen: peripheral blood. The source of these receptors is a man aged 55 to 69 with acute or convalescent COVID-19.

J is TRBJ1-3 and V is TRBV29-1; D is possibly TRBD1 (5 bases). This CDR3 region has 13 residues. The germline V and J ends were trimmed by 4 bases and 0 bases, with 7 bases remaining between them. Germline assignment: CDR1 SQVTM and CDR2 ANQGSEA. For the CDR3, the DNA is TGCAGCGTTGGAGACAGCTCTGGAAACACCATATATTTT. Encoded protein: CSVGDSSGNTIYF.

The V and J genes are TRBV6-6 and TRBJ1-3; D is possibly TRBD1 (5 bases). There are 16 residues in the CDR3. The germline CDR1 and CDR2 sequences are MNHNY and SVGAGI (reference sequence). V lost 2 bases to trimming and J lost 0 bases, with 11 bases between them. CDR3: CASSYSGARSGNTIYF. CDR3 DNA: TGTGCCAGCAGTTACAGCGGGGCCCGCTCTGGAAACACCATATATTTT.

The J gene is TRBJ2-2, the V gene TRBV10-3; no firm D call. The ends were cut back, 3 bases at V and 0 bases at J, with 5 bases in the middle. Germline V CDR1 and CDR2: ENHRY, SYGVKD. This CDR3 is 14 amino acids long. The CDR3 nucleotides are TGTGCCATCAGTGAAACGGCGAACACCGGGGAGCTGTTTTTT. Its protein is CAISETANTGELFF.

This chain links TRBV18 with TRBJ2-3; 8 nucleotides agree with TRBD2. The ends lost 2 bases at V and 1 base at J; junction bases unmatched: 5. The CDR3 runs to 16 residues. Looked up from germline, CDR1 is KGHSH and CDR2 is LQKENI. Here the CDR3 DNA reads TGTGCCAGCTCACCATTAGAGCGGGGGCGCACAGATACGCAGTATTTT. This gives the protein CASSPLERGRTDTQYF.

The chain joins TRBV25-1 to TRBJ1-3; the D is unclear. The germline CDR1 and CDR2 sequences are MGHDK and SYGVNS. V shed 2 bases and J shed 4 bases, with 9 bases lying between them. The CDR3 extends over 14 amino acids. CDR3: CASSEEKSGNTIYF. The CDR3 DNA follows: TGTGCCAGCAGTGAAGAGAAATCCGGAAACACCATATATTTT.

The chain uses TRBV18 and TRBJ1-1, with 10 nucleotides matching TRBD1. This CDR3 has 21 amino acids. Germline V CDR1 and CDR2: KGHSH, LQKENI. J was trimmed by 0 bases and V by 3 bases; bases with no gene match: 19. DNA of the CDR3: TGTGCCAGCTCACCCCCGTTGGGACAGGGGCAAGCAGGGGGAATGAACACTGAAGCTTTCTTT. Protein: CASSPPLGQGQAGGMNTEAFF.

J is TRBJ2-7 and V is TRBV5-1, with D perhaps matching TRBD1 (5 bases). Trimming took 0 bases from V and 6 from J, leaving 7 bases between them. Germline lookup yields CDR1 SGHRS and CDR2 YFSETQ. The CDR3 runs 12 residues. The CDR3 coding sequence is TGCGCCAGCAGCTTGGGCCAGGGCGAGCAGTACTTC. Protein product: CASSLGQGEQYF.

This clone was seen once. This sequence joins TRBV5-1 and TRBJ2-3, with 8 positions matching TRBD1. The CDR3 has 15 amino acids. Trimming cost V 4 bases and J 4 bases; bases outside gene matches: 8. CDR1 and CDR2 (germline): SGHRS, YFSETQ. The CDR3 DNA is TGCGCCAGCAGCCGGACAGGGACCGACTCAGATACGCAGTATTTT. Encoded protein: CASSRTGTDSDTQYF.

The chain has TRBV6-5 and TRBJ2-5; 7 positions match TRBD1. This CDR3 has 13 amino acids. Germline-derived CDR1 and CDR2 are MNHEY and SVGAGI. J lost 5 bases, V lost 6 bases, and 6 bases had no gene match. The CDR3: CASRKGGRETQYF. The CDR3 bases are TGTGCCAGCAGGAAAGGGGGCCGGGAGACCCAGTACTTC.

The chain has TRBV5-1 and TRBJ1-6, with D possibly being TRBD1 (5 bases). Germline-derived CDR1 and CDR2 are SGHRS and YFSETQ. The CDR3 length is 15 residues. Trimming shortened V by 4 bases and J by 7 bases, and 15 bases separated the two germline ends. CDR3 coding DNA: TGCGCCAGCAGCCGCCCCGGGGGAAGCAATTCACCCCTCCACTTT. This gives the protein CASSRPGGSNSPLHF. The whole variable domain, remainder taken from reference TRBV5-1 and TRBJ1-6, is KAGVTQTPRYLIKTRGQQVTLSCSPISGHRSVSWYQQTPGQGLQFLFEYFSETQRNKGNFPGRFSGRQFSNSRSEMNVSTLELGDSALYLCASSRPGGSNSPLHFGNGTRLTVT.

The rearrangement joins TRBV5-1 to TRBJ2-5; D uncertain. From germline, CDR1 is SGHRS and CDR2 YFSETQ. Trimming shortened V by 0 bases and J by 5 bases, and 11 bases separated the two germline ends. CDR3 size: 14 residues. The CDR3 DNA is TGCGCCAGCAGCTTGGGACACGCTTCGGAGACCCAGTACTTC. Its protein product is CASSLGHASETQYF.

The chain is built from TRBV12-3 or TRBV12-4 and TRBJ2-1; no clear D gene. CDR3 length equals 10 residues. Trimming took 4 bases from V and 9 from J, leaving 4 bases between them. The CDR3 region is CASSSGEQFF. Here the CDR3 DNA reads TGTGCCAGCAGTTCGGGTGAGCAGTTCTTC.

This clone was counted a few times. The genes are TRBV5-1 and TRBJ1-6, with a tentative D call TRBD1 (6 bases). The germline V gene has CDR1 SGHRS and CDR2 YFSETQ. The CDR3 is 15 residues long. V lost 4 bases, J lost 6 bases, and 14 bases lay in between. The DNA for the CDR3 is TGCGCCAGCAGCGTCGAACAGGGCGGTAATTCACCCCTCCACTTT. Protein sequence: CASSVEQGGNSPLHF.

The chain carries TRBV19 and TRBJ2-7; 9 bases line up with TRBD1. CDR3 size: 13 residues. V was pared by 6 bases and J by 2 bases, with 2 bases of the junction left unmatched. Germline V CDR1 and CDR2: LNHDA, SQIVND (reference sequence). The CDR3 loop is CASSGTGTYEQYF. The CDR3, as DNA: TGTGCCAGTAGCGGGACAGGGACCTACGAGCAGTACTTC.

This chain connects TRBV9 to TRBJ1-2, with D tentatively TRBD1 (6 bases). Germline lookup yields CDR1 SGDLS and CDR2 YYNGEE. Trimming cost V 0 bases and J 6 bases, with 15 bases left between them. The CDR3 consists of 15 residues. Here the CDR3 DNA reads TGTGCCAGCAGCGTAGCTGGGAACAGGGCACATGGCTACACCTTC. It is translated as CASSVAGNRAHGYTF.

With regard to this clone: Relative to the germline gene, one junction end is altered; a read error may explain this. The chain carries TRBV30 and TRBJ1-1; D ambiguous. Germline CDR1 GTSNPN, CDR2 SVGIG (reference sequence). The length of the CDR3 is 11 residues. The chain's CDR3 is CAWSVSTVAFF. Here the CDR3 DNA reads TGTGCCTGGAGTGTTTCCACTGTAGCTTTCTTT.

The chain uses TRBV13 and TRBJ2-5; D is undetermined. V gave up 5 bases and J gave up 4 bases, with 11 bases separating them. The germline CDR1 and CDR2 sequences are PRHDT and FYEKMQ (reference sequence). The CDR3 spans 13 residues. The CDR3 is CASSGHLLETQYF. DNA of the CDR3: TGTGCCAGCAGCGGGCACCTCTTAGAGACCCAGTACTTC.

This chain connects TRBV18 to TRBJ1-1; 9 nucleotides match TRBD1. The CDR3 spans 16 residues. Germline assignment: CDR1 KGHSH and CDR2 LQKENI. The V and J ends lost 1 base and 6 bases, in that order; junction bases with no gene match: 9. CDR3 residues: CASSPRVGQGTPEAFF. For the CDR3, the DNA is TGTGCCAGCTCACCACGAGTGGGACAGGGTACTCCTGAAGCTTTCTTT.